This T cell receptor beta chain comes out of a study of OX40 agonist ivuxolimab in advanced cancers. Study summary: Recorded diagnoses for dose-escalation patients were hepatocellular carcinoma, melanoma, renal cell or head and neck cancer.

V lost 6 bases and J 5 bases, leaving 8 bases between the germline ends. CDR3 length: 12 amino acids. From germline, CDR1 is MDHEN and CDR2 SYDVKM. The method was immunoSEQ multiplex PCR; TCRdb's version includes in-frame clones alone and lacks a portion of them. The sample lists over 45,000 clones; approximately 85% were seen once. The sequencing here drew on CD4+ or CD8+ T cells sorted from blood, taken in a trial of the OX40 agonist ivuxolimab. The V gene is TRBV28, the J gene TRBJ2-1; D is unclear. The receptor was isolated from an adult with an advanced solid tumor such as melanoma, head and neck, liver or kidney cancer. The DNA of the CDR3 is TGTGCCAGCAGCTCCATTGACAATGAGCAGTTCTTC. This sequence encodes CASSSIDNEQFF.